This T cell receptor (beta chain) was profiled in a study of blood T cell repertoires in COVID-19. In this sample, this clone turned up a few times. Recruited during active infection, patients (from Seattle) were subsequently followed longitudinally. Authors' processing steps: Nucleated cell counts were estimated from reference gene primer amplification. Libraries were prepared by immunoSEQ multiplex PCR; TCRdb keeps only in-frame clonotypes and omits some of them. V, J and clone size derive from that table, while D and trimming were established from the DNA sequence. Of hundreds of thousands of clones listed, approximately 89% are singletons. Germline CDR1 LGHDT, CDR2 YNNKEL (reference sequence). This CDR3 is 15 amino acids long. V gave up 3 bases and J gave up 10 bases; unmatched junction bases: 6.

This sequence joins TRBV3-1 (or the pseudogene TRBV3-2) and TRBJ1-6; 10 nucleotides align to TRBD1. This receptor was obtained from a woman aged 25 to 39 with COVID-19, enrolled during active disease. Source material: peripheral blood. The CDR3 nucleotides read TGTGCCAGCAGCCACGTCCCGGGACAGGGGTCACCCCTCCACTTT. It translates to CASSHVPGQGSPLHF.